The sequence of this TCR beta chain was determined in a study of identical twins. V dropped 3 bases and J dropped 7 bases, with 12 bases sitting between them. This CDR3 comprises 13 residues. The authors used template switching to add a universal primer site and gave cDNA unique molecular identifiers. Each CDR3 protein is one row after TCRdb ran MiXCR on the 5' RACE reads. Of 1.5 million or so distinct CDR3 sequences listed, roughly a third are singletons. The TCR was taken from a newborn girl in good health. The source material was cord blood. This chain uses TRBV12-3 or TRBV12-4 with TRBJ1-2; possible D gene TRBD1, 6 bases. CDR3 sequence: CASSFGRGAGYTF. The DNA for the CDR3 is TGTGCCAGCAGTTTCGGCAGGGGTGCTGGCTACACCTTC.